The rows below give T cell receptor beta chains drawn from one sample of a study of T cells in Graves' hyperthyroidism and ophthalmopathy. TCRdb analysed the multiplex PCR reads with MiXCR anew, one entry per CDR3 protein. In the table there are a few hundred thousand distinct CDR3 sequences, roughly 13% of which are singletons. Input material: blood. The receptors come from a man aged 30 to 45 with Graves' hyperthyroidism that later progressed to Graves' ophthalmopathy. Each CDR3 is given with its conserved first and last residue. A D gene is named only where the DNA matches it firmly. Clone size is shown for a subset of rows, as once, few, many or a class of expanded clone.

v_gene: TRBV27
d_gene: .
j_gene: TRBJ1-2
abundance: many
CDR3nt: TGTGCCAGCGGGGATACAGGGTTGGGTGGCTACACCTTC
CDR3aa: CASGDTGLGGYTF

v_gene: TRBV7-9
d_gene: TRBD1
j_gene: TRBJ1-1
abundance: .
CDR3nt: TGTGCCACCAAACAGGGGACTGAAGCTTTCTTT
CDR3aa: CATKQGTEAFF

v_gene: TRBV10-3
d_gene: TRBD1
j_gene: TRBJ1-1
abundance: many
CDR3nt: TGTGCCATCAGTGACTATGACAGGGGTGATGAAGCTTTCTTT
CDR3aa: CAISDYDRGDEAFF

v_gene: TRBV4-1
d_gene: .
j_gene: TRBJ1-2
abundance: few
CDR3nt: TGCGCCAGCAGCCAAGCATCGCAGGGCGCGCATGGCTACACCTTC
CDR3aa: CASSQASQGAHGYTF

v_gene: TRBV18
d_gene: .
j_gene: TRBJ1-2
abundance: .
CDR3nt: TGTGCCAGCTCACTTCGGGGGGCCTATGGCTACACCTTC
CDR3aa: CASSLRGAYGYTF

v_gene: TRBV15
d_gene: .
j_gene: TRBJ2-3
abundance: few
CDR3nt: TGTGCCACCAGCAGAGATTCTCGCAAAACTAGCACAGATACGCAGTATTTT
CDR3aa: CATSRDSRKTSTDTQYF

v_gene: TRBV20-1
d_gene: .
j_gene: TRBJ2-2
abundance: many
CDR3nt: TGCAGTGCTAGAGAACCGATAAAAACAGCGAACACCGGGGAGCTGTTTTTT
CDR3aa: CSAREPIKTANTGELFF

v_gene: TRBV7-9
d_gene: TRBD1
j_gene: TRBJ2-7
abundance: few
CDR3nt: TGTGCCAGCAGCCGACCCGGACAGGGGTCGTCCTACGAGCAGTACTTC
CDR3aa: CASSRPGQGSSYEQYF

v_gene: TRBV10-3
d_gene: .
j_gene: TRBJ2-3
abundance: .
CDR3nt: TGTGCCATCAGGGGGGTTAGCACAGATACGCAGTATTTT
CDR3aa: CAIRGVSTDTQYF

v_gene: TRBV5-1
d_gene: TRBD1
j_gene: TRBJ2-7
abundance: few
CDR3nt: TGCGCCAGCAGCTTCGGGACAGTTAACCACGAGCAGTACTTC
CDR3aa: CASSFGTVNHEQYF

v_gene: TRBV24-1
d_gene: TRBD1
j_gene: TRBJ1-4
abundance: .
CDR3nt: TGTGCCACCAGTCTCGGGACAGGGATCGGGGGTAGTGAAAAACTGTTTTTT
CDR3aa: CATSLGTGIGGSEKLFF

v_gene: TRBV6-1
d_gene: TRBD1
j_gene: TRBJ1-2
abundance: .
CDR3nt: TGTGCCAGCCGAAGGACAGGGGGCGCGGACTATGGCTACACCTTC
CDR3aa: CASRRTGGADYGYTF

v_gene: TRBV10-3
d_gene: TRBD1
j_gene: TRBJ1-1
abundance: .
CDR3nt: TGTGCCATCAGATCCGGGACAGGGGGCACTGAAGCTTTCTTT
CDR3aa: CAIRSGTGGTEAFF

v_gene: TRBV19
d_gene: .
j_gene: TRBJ1-5
abundance: .
CDR3nt: TGTGCCAGTAGTGACCTTGGGGGTTACAATCAGCCCCAGCATTTT
CDR3aa: CASSDLGGYNQPQHF

v_gene: TRBV7-2
d_gene: .
j_gene: TRBJ2-1
abundance: many
CDR3nt: TGTGCCAGCAGCTTGTGGGGGGCGGTTGGAAATGAGCAGTTCTTC
CDR3aa: CASSLWGAVGNEQFF

v_gene: TRBV5-1
d_gene: TRBD2
j_gene: TRBJ2-1
abundance: few
CDR3nt: TGCGCCAGCAGACTAGCGGGGGCCTCCTACAATGAGCAGTTCTTC
CDR3aa: CASRLAGASYNEQFF

v_gene: TRBV7-9
d_gene: TRBD1
j_gene: TRBJ1-2
abundance: few
CDR3nt: TGTGCCAGCATCTTGGCGACAGGGACCTATGGCTACACCTTC
CDR3aa: CASILATGTYGYTF

v_gene: TRBV18
d_gene: TRBD1
j_gene: TRBJ2-1
abundance: many
CDR3nt: TGTGCCAGCTCACCACCAAGGACAGGAGGCTCCTACAATGAGCAGTTCTTC
CDR3aa: CASSPPRTGGSYNEQFF

v_gene: TRBV28
d_gene: .
j_gene: TRBJ1-1
abundance: many
CDR3nt: TGTGCCACCGTTGACAGATCAAACACTGAAGCTTTCTTT
CDR3aa: CATVDRSNTEAFF

v_gene: TRBV20-1
d_gene: TRBD1
j_gene: TRBJ1-4
abundance: .
CDR3nt: TGCAGTGCTGAAGGACAGGGGAGGGTACCTACTAATGAAAAACTGTTTTTT
CDR3aa: CSAEGQGRVPTNEKLFF

v_gene: TRBV18
d_gene: .
j_gene: TRBJ2-1
abundance: few
CDR3nt: TGTGCCAGCTCACCACCAAGGGTCTCCTACAATGAGCAGTTCTTC
CDR3aa: CASSPPRVSYNEQFF

v_gene: TRBV29-1
d_gene: TRBD1
j_gene: TRBJ1-4
abundance: few
CDR3nt: TGCAGCGTTGAAGTCCGACAGGGCAATGAAAAACTGTTTTTT
CDR3aa: CSVEVRQGNEKLFF

v_gene: TRBV3-1
d_gene: TRBD1
j_gene: TRBJ2-2
abundance: .
CDR3nt: TGTGCCAGCAGCCATGGTACAGGGGGCAACACCGGGGAGCTGTTTTTT
CDR3aa: CASSHGTGGNTGELFF

v_gene: TRBV4-2
d_gene: .
j_gene: TRBJ1-1
abundance: few
CDR3nt: TGTGCCAGCAGCAACCCCCCTGGGAACACTGAAGCTTTCTTT
CDR3aa: CASSNPPGNTEAFF

v_gene: TRBV7-8
d_gene: .
j_gene: TRBJ1-2
abundance: few
CDR3nt: TGTGCCAGCAGCTTAGGAGGGGGGTGGGACACCTTC
CDR3aa: CASSLGGGWDTF

v_gene: TRBV6-1
d_gene: .
j_gene: TRBJ2-7
abundance: many
CDR3nt: TGTGCCAGCAGTCGAACCATTGGCCCGTCCAACGAGCAGTACTTC
CDR3aa: CASSRTIGPSNEQYF

v_gene: TRBV3-1
d_gene: .
j_gene: TRBJ2-5
abundance: .
CDR3nt: TGTGCCAGCAGCCAGAAGGGGGGATCTCGGATGGTCCAAGAGACCCAGTACTTC
CDR3aa: CASSQKGGSRMVQETQYF

v_gene: TRBV25-1
d_gene: .
j_gene: TRBJ1-1
abundance: .
CDR3nt: TGTGCCAGCAGGGAGCCCGGGCGGACTGAAGCTTCCTTT
CDR3aa: CASREPGRTEASF

v_gene: TRBV18
d_gene: .
j_gene: TRBJ1-4
abundance: many
CDR3nt: TGTGCCAGCTCACCGGAAGATTGGACAGTCAATGAAAAACTGTTTTTT
CDR3aa: CASSPEDWTVNEKLFF